The clone carrying this T cell receptor beta chain was recorded at least ten times. What it binds is not known. The sample belongs to a study of T cells in Graves' hyperthyroidism and ophthalmopathy. Study background: Peripheral blood specimens were obtained at initial diagnosis, prior to any treatment. General observations from the study: Separation of ophthalmopathy from stable hyperthyroidism was achieved by a 13 V-J model.

From RNA transcripts, TCR beta CDR3 regions were amplified. HTBI primers drove first-round RT-PCR of the TCR CDR3. TCRdb reprocessed the multiplex PCR reads with MiXCR, giving one entry per CDR3 protein. The table has 360,000 or so distinct CDR3 sequences, 15% to 20% seen once. Patients were excluded because of uncontrolled infection, other autoimmune disease, pregnancy or lactation. For the diagnoses, clinical symptoms, serum thyroxine and TRAb, thyroid ultrasound and orbital computed tomography were used. The CDR3 is 15 amino acids. V lost 2 bases and J 3 bases, leaving 14 bases between the germline ends. Germline CDR1 is MNHNS and CDR2 is SASEGT.

The gene calls are TRBV6-1 and TRBJ2-7; D possibly corresponds to TRBD2 (5 bases). What was sequenced was blood. This TCR derives from a woman aged 40 to 55 with Graves' ophthalmopathy. The CDR3 region is CASSERGSSLYEQYF. CDR3 DNA sequence: TGTGCCAGCAGTGAACGGGGTAGCAGCCTCTACGAGCAGTACTTC.